The entry below describes one T cell receptor (beta chain). What it binds is not known. V dropped 4 bases and J dropped 9 bases, with 14 bases sitting between them. Germline assignment: CDR1 SGHKS and CDR2 YYEKEE (reference sequence). This CDR3 contains 13 residues. The data were taken from a study of siplizumab effects on memory and regulatory T cells. Study outcomes and limitations: Phenotypic classification as naive or memory proved unattainable for roughly 75-97% of proliferating CD4+ or CD8+ clones. A significant reduction in alloreactive sequences traceable to unstimulated CD4+ memory cells was produced by siplizumab. A mean of about 72% of mappable alloreactive CD4+ clones were Treg-derived with siplizumab, compared with about 30% in controls. Naive T cells appeared more varied than memory cells and looked like key alloresponse contributors.

TCRdb keeps only in-frame clones here, not all; method: immunoSEQ multiplex PCR. The top ten clones hold approximately 1.2% of a sample with approximately 97,000 clones, about 90% of them seen once. The receptor was derived from a human donor in good health. This chain joins TRBV5-5 and TRBJ2-1; no reliable D call. Sequencing was carried out using CD4+ T cells sorted from blood. CDR3 residues: CASSPAVWVEQFF. DNA of the CDR3: TGTGCCAGCAGCCCGGCGGTTTGGGTTGAGCAGTTCTTC.